Shown below are 20 T cell receptor beta chains from a single sample sequenced in a study of Graves' ophthalmopathy and Graves' hyperthyroidism. RNA transcripts were the source from which TCR beta CDR3 regions were amplified. HTBI primers served in a first-round RT-PCR, which a second-round multiplex PCR followed. Via MiXCR, TCRdb re-called the multiplex PCR reads, giving one row per CDR3 protein. This table holds roughly 420,000 distinct CDR3 sequences, around 20% found once. The sample taken for sequencing was peripheral blood. The receptors originated from a woman between 18 and 30 years old with stable Graves' hyperthyroidism.

The sample holds many counts of this clonotype. V is TRBV7-9 and J is TRBJ2-7; no clear D. Germline loops: CDR1 SEHNR, CDR2 FQNEAQ (reference sequence). This CDR3 contains 13 residues. V was clipped by 4 bases and J by 2 bases, with 9 bases between them. CDR3 amino acids: CASSSGVAYEQYF. CDR3 bases: TGTGCCAGCAGCTCCGGTGTCGCCTACGAGCAGTACTTC. Filled out from reference TRBV7-9 and TRBJ2-7, the complete variable domain reads DTGVSQNPRHKITKRGQNVTFRCDPISEHNRLYWYRQTLGQGPEFLTYFQNEAQLEKSRLLSDRFSAERPKGSFSTLEIQRTEQGDSAMYLCASSSGVAYEQYFGPGTRLTVT.

Of note for this clonotype: The conserved phenylalanine or tryptophan normally closing the CDR3 is absent here, so this likely arose from a read error. V gene TRBV11-2 combines with J gene TRBJ1-6; possible D gene TRBD1, 6 bases. The CDR3 extends over 15 amino acids. Germline CDR1 and CDR2: SGHAT and FQNNGV. V dropped 2 bases and J dropped 10 bases, with 15 bases sitting between them. CDR3 sequence reads: CASSLQQVQGSPLHY. The CDR3 coding sequence is TGTGCCAGCAGCTTACAACAGGTCCAGGGGTCACCCCTCCACTAT.

A word on this clonotype: The conserved final phenylalanine or tryptophan is absent from the CDR3, which likely points to a read error. V is TRBV15 and J is TRBJ2-2; D is perhaps TRBD1 or TRBD2 (5 bases each). Deletions cut 3 bases from V and 0 bases from J, with 14 bases between. This CDR3 region has 17 residues. CDR1 LNHNV and CDR2 YYDKDF come from the germline V gene (reference sequence). CDR3 nucleotide sequence: TGTGCCACCAGCAGTAAAGAACGGGACCCGAACACCGGGGAGCTGTTTGTT. Protein: CATSSKERDPNTGELFV.

This clonotype has a count of ten or more. The chain recombines TRBV20-1 with TRBJ2-7; D not resolved. Trimming cost V 0 bases and J 3 bases, with 12 bases left between them. CDR3 size: 14 residues. The germline V gene encodes CDR1 DFQATT and CDR2 SNEGSKA (reference sequence). The CDR3 sequence is CSARDRTGVYEQYF. CDR3 nucleotide sequence: TGCAGTGCTAGAGATAGGACGGGTGTCTACGAGCAGTACTTC.

This clonotype was observed many times. The chain joins TRBV28 to TRBJ2-5; 8 bases line up with TRBD1. The CDR3 has 15 amino acids. V lost 5 bases and J lost 1; bases outside the gene matches: 6. Germline CDR1 reads MDHEN; CDR2 reads SYDVKM. The CDR3 loop is CASSPTGAGQETQYF. Here the CDR3 DNA reads TGTGCCAGCAGTCCGACAGGGGCCGGCCAAGAGACCCAGTACTTC.

This clonotype came up many times. With a much larger clone just one base away, this may be a read error. The final CDR3 position lacks the conserved phenylalanine or tryptophan, pointing to a likely read error. CDR3 bases: TGTGCCAGCAGTCGTCACATGAACACTGAAGCTTTCCTT. The encoded protein is CASSRHMNTEAFL. The chain joins TRBV12-3 or TRBV12-4 to TRBJ1-1; D remains unclear. The CDR3 sequence is 13 residues long. Trimming stripped 5 bases from V and 0 bases from J, with 7 bases between.

The chain recombines TRBV30 with TRBJ1-2; no reliable D call. V lost 0 bases and J 9 bases, leaving 14 bases between the germline ends. CDR1 and CDR2 (germline): GTSNPN, SVGIG (reference sequence). This CDR3 has 13 residues. As DNA, the CDR3 is TGTGCCTGGAGTGTACGGGCGTCGGATTGCTACACCTTC. Translating it yields CAWSVRASDCYTF. Full variable domain (outside the CDR3, taken from reference TRBV30 and TRBJ1-2): SQTIHQWPATLVQPVGSPLSLECTVEGTSNPNLYWYRQAAGRGLQLLFYSVGIGQISSEVPQNLSASRPQDRQFILSSKKLLLSDSGFYLCAWSVRASDCYTFGSGTRLTVV.

This chain uses TRBV6-1 with TRBJ1-1; D call uncertain. The germline gives CDR1 MNHNS, CDR2 SASEGT. This CDR3 spans 13 amino acids. Trimming shortened V by 1 base and J by 7 bases, and 10 bases separated the two germline ends. The CDR3 sequence is CASSEVRSGEAFF. The CDR3 DNA follows: TGTGCCAGCAGTGAAGTACGGTCAGGTGAAGCTTTCTTT.

There are many counts of this clonotype. CDR3 nucleotides: TGTGCCAGCAGCCCGAAGGGACTAGCGGGTTACGAGCAGTACTTC. Its protein is CASSPKGLAGYEQYF. The chain couples TRBV13 to TRBJ2-7; 12 nucleotides align to TRBD2. V was pared by 5 bases and J by 4 bases, with 6 bases of the junction left unmatched. The germline CDR1 and CDR2 sequences are PRHDT and FYEKMQ (reference sequence). The CDR3 is 15 residues long.

Ten or more counts support this clonotype. V usage is TRBV6-1 and J usage is TRBJ1-5; possibly TRBD1 for D (6 bases). CDR1 is MNHNS and CDR2 is SASEGT in the germline V gene. The CDR3 length is 16 residues. The V end lost 6 bases, the J end lost 3 bases, and 18 bases lay between the germline ends. The CDR3 is CASSPSSGGLNQPQHF. As DNA, the CDR3 is TGTGCCAGCAGCCCCTCCTCCGGGGGCCTCAATCAGCCCCAGCATTTT.

This clonotype has a count of ten or more. The gene calls are TRBV28 and TRBJ2-7; 10 bases fit TRBD1. Germline V gives CDR1 MDHEN, CDR2 SYDVKM. V shed 5 bases and J 1 base; nucleotides not matched to a gene: 11. CDR3 length: 17 amino acids. Here the CDR3 reads CASSLTLDRGESYEQYF. The CDR3 bases are TGTGCCAGCAGTCTTACCTTGGACAGGGGGGAATCCTACGAGCAGTACTTC. Filled out from reference TRBV28 and TRBJ2-7, the complete variable domain reads DVKVTQSSRYLVKRTGEKVFLECVQDMDHENMFWYRQDPGLGLRLIYFSYDVKMKEKGDIPEGYSVSREKKERFSLILESASTNQTSMYLCASSLTLDRGESYEQYFGPGTRLTVT.

Many counts were recorded for this clonotype. The CDR3 protein is CASSLGGGGIYFPYEQYF. CDR3 nucleotide sequence: TGCGCCAGCAGCTTGGGAGGGGGCGGCATTTACTTCCCCTACGAGCAGTACTTC. The chain combines TRBV5-1 with TRBJ2-7; 7 bases fit TRBD1. Germline assignment: CDR1 SGHRS and CDR2 YFSETQ. The trim removed 0 bases at V and 2 bases at J, leaving 14 bases unmatched. The CDR3 is 18 amino acids.

The sample holds many counts of this clonotype. This chain connects TRBV6-2 or TRBV6-3 to TRBJ2-7; D not certain. This CDR3 is built from 10 residues. The germline V gene encodes CDR1 MNHEY and CDR2 SVGEGT. Trimming pared 6 bases from V and 4 bases from J, leaving 4 bases between. The CDR3 DNA is TGTGCCAGCAGCAATTACGAGCAGTACTTC. Protein: CASSNYEQYF.

This clonotype was seen at least ten times. The chain couples TRBV20-1 to TRBJ2-2, with D perhaps matching TRBD2 (6 bases). Trimming pared 1 base from V and 4 bases from J, leaving 10 bases between. CDR1 is DFQATT, CDR2 SNEGSKA, per germline (reference sequence). The CDR3 totals 14 residues. CDR3 in DNA: TGCAGTGCTAGAGCCCGGGAGAGCACCGGGGAGCTGTTTTTT. It encodes CSARARESTGELFF.

This clonotype was detected ten times or more. J is TRBJ1-1 and V is TRBV5-1; TRBD1 matches 7 bases. This CDR3 comprises 15 residues. In germline, CDR1 is SGHRS, CDR2 YFSETQ. The junction had 7 bases not matched to a gene; V was cut back by 4 bases and J by 1 base. For the CDR3, the DNA is TGCGCCAGCAGCCTTCAGACAGGGCAGAACACTGAAGCTTTCTTT. This encodes CASSLQTGQNTEAFF. Looking up the rest from reference TRBV5-1 and TRBJ1-1 gives the full variable domain: KAGVTQTPRYLIKTRGQQVTLSCSPISGHRSVSWYQQTPGQGLQFLFEYFSETQRNKGNFPGRFSGRQFSNSRSEMNVSTLELGDSALYLCASSLQTGQNTEAFFGQGTRLTVV.

This clonotype was found a few times. This may stem from a read error, because a much larger clone lies one nucleotide away. V and J are TRBV20-1 and TRBJ1-1; D remains unclear. Germline CDR1 and CDR2: DFQATT and SNEGSKA (reference sequence). The CDR3 runs 15 residues. CDR3 in DNA: TGCAGTGCTAGAGATCTAGGGAGTTTGAACACTGAAGCTTGCTTT. Protein sequence: CSARDLGSLNTEACF.

This clonotype came up many times. CDR3 sequence: CASSATSGRTMNEQYF. CDR3 in DNA: TGTGCCAGCAGTGCAACTAGCGGGAGGACGATGAACGAGCAGTACTTC. The rearrangement uses TRBV25-1 and TRBJ2-7, with 12 bases matching TRBD2. This CDR3 is built from 16 residues. Germline CDR1 and CDR2: MGHDK and SYGVNS. J was trimmed by 5 bases and V by 4 bases; bases with no gene match: 9.

There are many counts of this clonotype. The chain uses TRBV6-2 or TRBV6-3 and TRBJ2-5, with D hard to call. Germline lookup yields CDR1 MNHEY and CDR2 SVGEGT. This CDR3 comprises 10 residues. V was shortened by 8 bases and J by 5 bases, with 6 bases between the two germline ends. CDR3: CASAEETQYF. CDR3 coding DNA: TGTGCCAGCGCTGAGGAGACCCAGTACTTC.

The rearrangement links TRBV19 to TRBJ1-5; 8 nucleotides line up with TRBD1. Germline loops: CDR1 LNHDA, CDR2 SQIVND (reference sequence). The CDR3 extends over 14 amino acids. Unmatched junction bases numbered 7, after V lost 5 bases and J lost 7 bases. CDR3 amino acids: CASSPWTGPQPQHF. CDR3 nucleotides: TGTGCCAGTAGTCCTTGGACAGGGCCCCAGCCCCAGCATTTT.

This clonotype was counted at least ten times. The rearrangement uses TRBV2 and TRBJ2-7; no definite D call. Trimming removed 2 bases at V and 12 bases at J, with 20 bases between. This CDR3 spans 14 amino acids. CDR1 is SNHLY, CDR2 FYNNEI, per germline. CDR3 sequence (DNA): TGTGCCAGCAGTGAAAGGCGGAGTCAGGCTTCAGGGTACTTC. Its protein is CASSERRSQASGYF.